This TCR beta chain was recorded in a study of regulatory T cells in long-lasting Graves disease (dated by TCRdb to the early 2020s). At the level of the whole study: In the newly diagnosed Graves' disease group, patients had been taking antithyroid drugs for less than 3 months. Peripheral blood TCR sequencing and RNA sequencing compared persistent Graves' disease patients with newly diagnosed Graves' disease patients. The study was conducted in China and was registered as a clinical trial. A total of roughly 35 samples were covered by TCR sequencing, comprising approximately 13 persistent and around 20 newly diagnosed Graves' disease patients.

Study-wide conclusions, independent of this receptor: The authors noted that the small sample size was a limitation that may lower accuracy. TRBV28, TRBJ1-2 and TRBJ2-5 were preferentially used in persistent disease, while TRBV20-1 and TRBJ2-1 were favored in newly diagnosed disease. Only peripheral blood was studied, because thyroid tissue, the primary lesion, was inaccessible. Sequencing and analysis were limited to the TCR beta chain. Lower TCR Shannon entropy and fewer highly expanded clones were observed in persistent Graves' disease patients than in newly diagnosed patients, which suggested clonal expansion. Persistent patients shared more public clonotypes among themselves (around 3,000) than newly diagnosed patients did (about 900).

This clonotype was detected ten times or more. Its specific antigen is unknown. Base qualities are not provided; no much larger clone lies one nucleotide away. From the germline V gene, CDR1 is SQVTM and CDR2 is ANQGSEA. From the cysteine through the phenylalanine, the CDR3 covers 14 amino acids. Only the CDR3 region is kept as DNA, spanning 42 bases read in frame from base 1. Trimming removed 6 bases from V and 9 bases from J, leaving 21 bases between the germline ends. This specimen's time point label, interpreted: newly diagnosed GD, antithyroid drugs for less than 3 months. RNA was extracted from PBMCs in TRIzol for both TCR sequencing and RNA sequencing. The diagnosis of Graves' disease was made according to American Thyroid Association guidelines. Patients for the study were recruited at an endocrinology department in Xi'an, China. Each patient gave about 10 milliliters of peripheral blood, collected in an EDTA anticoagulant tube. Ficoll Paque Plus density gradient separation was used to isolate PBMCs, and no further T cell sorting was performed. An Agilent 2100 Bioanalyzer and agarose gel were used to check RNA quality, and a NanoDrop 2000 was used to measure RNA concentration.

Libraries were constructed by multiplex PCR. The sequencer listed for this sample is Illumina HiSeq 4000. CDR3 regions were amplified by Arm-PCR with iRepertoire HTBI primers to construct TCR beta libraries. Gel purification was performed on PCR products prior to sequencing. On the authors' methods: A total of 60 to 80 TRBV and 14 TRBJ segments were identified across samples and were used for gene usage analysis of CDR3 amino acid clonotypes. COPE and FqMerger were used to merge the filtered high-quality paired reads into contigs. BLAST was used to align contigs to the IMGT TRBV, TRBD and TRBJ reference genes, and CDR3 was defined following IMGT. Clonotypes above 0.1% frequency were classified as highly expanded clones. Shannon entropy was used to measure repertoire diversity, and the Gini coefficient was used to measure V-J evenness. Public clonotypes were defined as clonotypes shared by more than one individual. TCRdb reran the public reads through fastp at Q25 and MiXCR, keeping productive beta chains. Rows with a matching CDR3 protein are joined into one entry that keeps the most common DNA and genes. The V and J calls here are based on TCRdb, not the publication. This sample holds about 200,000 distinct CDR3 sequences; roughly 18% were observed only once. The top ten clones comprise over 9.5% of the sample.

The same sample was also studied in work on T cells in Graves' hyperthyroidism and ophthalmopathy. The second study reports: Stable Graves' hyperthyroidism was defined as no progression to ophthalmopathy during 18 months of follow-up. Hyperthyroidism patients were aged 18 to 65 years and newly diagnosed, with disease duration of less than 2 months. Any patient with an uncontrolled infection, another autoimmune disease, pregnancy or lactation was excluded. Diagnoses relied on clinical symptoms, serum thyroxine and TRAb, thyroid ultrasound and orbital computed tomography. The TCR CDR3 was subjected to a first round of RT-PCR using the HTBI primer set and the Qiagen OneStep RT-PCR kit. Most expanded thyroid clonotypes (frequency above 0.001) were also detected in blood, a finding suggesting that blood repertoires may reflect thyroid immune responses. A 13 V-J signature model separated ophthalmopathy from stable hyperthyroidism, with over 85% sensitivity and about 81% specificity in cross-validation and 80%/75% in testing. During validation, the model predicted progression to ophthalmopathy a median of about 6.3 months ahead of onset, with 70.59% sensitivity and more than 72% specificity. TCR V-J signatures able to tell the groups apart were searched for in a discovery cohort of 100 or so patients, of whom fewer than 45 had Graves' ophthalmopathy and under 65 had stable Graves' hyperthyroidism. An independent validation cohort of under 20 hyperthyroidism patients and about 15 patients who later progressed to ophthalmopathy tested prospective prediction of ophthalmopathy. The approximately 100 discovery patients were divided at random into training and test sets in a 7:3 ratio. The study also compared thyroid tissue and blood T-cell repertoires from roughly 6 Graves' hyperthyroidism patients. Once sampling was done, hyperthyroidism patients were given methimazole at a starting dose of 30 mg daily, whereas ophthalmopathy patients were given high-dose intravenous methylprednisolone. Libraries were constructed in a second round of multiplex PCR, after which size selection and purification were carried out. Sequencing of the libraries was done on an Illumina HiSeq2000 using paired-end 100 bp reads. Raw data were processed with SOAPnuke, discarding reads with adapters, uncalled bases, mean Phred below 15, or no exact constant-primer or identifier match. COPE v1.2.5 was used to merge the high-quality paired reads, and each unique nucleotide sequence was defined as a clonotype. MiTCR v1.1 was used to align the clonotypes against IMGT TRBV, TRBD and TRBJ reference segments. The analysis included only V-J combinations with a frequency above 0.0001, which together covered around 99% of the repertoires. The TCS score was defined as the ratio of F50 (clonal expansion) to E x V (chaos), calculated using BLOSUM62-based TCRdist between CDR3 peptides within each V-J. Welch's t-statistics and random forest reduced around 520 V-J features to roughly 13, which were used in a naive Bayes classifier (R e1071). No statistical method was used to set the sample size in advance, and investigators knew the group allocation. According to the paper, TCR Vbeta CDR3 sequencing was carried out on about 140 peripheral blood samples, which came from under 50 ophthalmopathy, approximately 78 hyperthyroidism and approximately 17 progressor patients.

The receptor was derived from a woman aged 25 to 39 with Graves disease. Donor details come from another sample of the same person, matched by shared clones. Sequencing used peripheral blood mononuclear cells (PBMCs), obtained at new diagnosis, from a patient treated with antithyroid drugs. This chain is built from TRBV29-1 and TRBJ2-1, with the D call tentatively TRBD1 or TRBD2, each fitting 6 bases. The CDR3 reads CSVTERLVGGEQFF. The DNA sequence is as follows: TGCAGCGTGACCGAGAGACTAGTAGGGGGTGAGCAGTTCTTC.